Listed below are T cell receptor beta chains from one sample, sequenced in a study of beta chain features in type 1 diabetes. Some clones are missing from TCRdb's copy, which holds only in-frame ones; the method was immunoSEQ multiplex PCR. This table holds roughly 380,000 clones, roughly a fifth found once. The material sequenced was naive CD4+ T cells from blood. These receptor sequences come from a woman between 18 and 29 years old in good health. CDR3s include the opening cysteine and the closing phenylalanine or tryptophan. The D gene is left open where the match is weak. The size entry is marked missing in some rows and otherwise reads once, few, many or a size class.

>TRBD1|.|TRBJ2-7|TRBV5-1
CASSGGTGPYEQYF
TGCGCCAGCAGCGGGGGGACAGGGCCCTACGAGCAGTACTTC
>.|.|TRBJ2-3|TRBV13
CASSLETGRSTDTQYF
TGTGCCAGCAGCTTAGAAACGGGAAGAAGCACAGATACGCAGTATTTT
>.|.|TRBJ2-7|TRBV7-2
CASSLGGTANEQYF
TGTGCCAGCAGCTTAGGCGGGACAGCTAACGAGCAGTACTTC
>TRBD2|.|TRBJ2-7|TRBV4-1
CASSQGAGAYEQYF
TGCGCCAGCAGCCAAGGAGCGGGGGCCTACGAGCAGTACTTC
>.|few|TRBJ2-7|TRBV7-2
CASSLVLRDYEQYF
TGTGCCAGCAGCTTAGTCCTCAGGGACTACGAGCAGTACTTC
>TRBD2|.|TRBJ2-2|TRBV7-2
CASRSPGGNTGELFF
TGTGCCAGCAGATCCCCGGGAGGGAACACCGGGGAGCTGTTTTTT
>.|.|TRBJ2-1|TRBV15
CATALGNYYNEQFF
TGTGCCACCGCCCTTGGCAACTACTACAATGAGCAGTTCTTC
>TRBD2|.|TRBJ2-1|TRBV9
CASSVLTSEDEQFF
TGTGCCAGCAGCGTATTAACTAGCGAGGATGAGCAGTTCTTC
>.|few|TRBJ2-1|TRBV7-2
CASSSRVPSYNEQFF
TGTGCCAGCAGCTCCCGGGTCCCTTCTTACAATGAGCAGTTCTTC
>.|few|TRBJ2-7|TRBV6-1
CASSVQGTREQYF
TGTGCCAGCAGTGTCCAGGGAACGAGGGAGCAGTACTTC
>TRBD1|.|TRBJ2-1|TRBV19
CATTNRGSHYNEQFF
TGTGCCACCACCAACAGGGGGTCCCACTACAATGAGCAGTTCTTC
>.|.|TRBJ2-7|TRBV12-5
CASGLATGTAFYEQYF
TGTGCTAGTGGTTTGGCAACCGGGACTGCATTCTACGAGCAGTACTTC
>TRBD1|.|TRBJ1-2|TRBV19
CASRPRQGNYGYTF
TGTGCCAGTAGGCCTAGACAGGGAAACTATGGCTACACCTTC
>TRBD2|.|TRBJ2-3|TRBV29-1
CSVFGLAGGGADTQYF
TGCAGCGTTTTTGGACTAGCGGGAGGAGGGGCAGATACGCAGTATTTT
>.|.|TRBJ2-1|TRBV6-6
CASSGVQRSNEQFF
TGTGCCAGCTCCGGGGTACAGCGTAGTAATGAGCAGTTCTTC
>.|.|TRBJ1-2|TRBV18
CASSPDDNNYGYTF
TGTGCCAGCTCACCAGATGACAATAACTATGGCTACACCTTC
>TRBD2|few|TRBJ2-7|TRBV5-1
CASSTGTSGDRQYF
TGCGCCAGCAGCACCGGGACTAGCGGGGATCGGCAGTACTTC
>.|few|TRBJ2-1|TRBV7-2
CASSIQVYNEQFF
TGTGCCAGCAGTATACAGGTCTACAATGAGCAGTTCTTC
>.|.|TRBJ2-7|TRBV5-1
CASSPGGGTAPEQYF
TGCGCCAGCAGCCCGGGAGGGGGGACAGCCCCCGAGCAGTACTTC
>.|few|TRBJ1-1|TRBV6-6
CASIDSLNTEAFF
TGTGCCAGCATCGACAGTTTGAACACTGAAGCTTTCTTT
>TRBD1|few|TRBJ2-6|TRBV18
CASSQDRAGANVLTF
TGTGCCAGCTCACAGGACAGGGCTGGGGCCAACGTCCTGACTTTC
>.|few|TRBJ2-6|TRBV7-9
CASSPRPRGAGANVLTF
TGTGCCAGCAGCCCGCGACCCAGGGGGGCTGGGGCCAACGTCCTGACTTTC
>.|few|TRBJ2-1|TRBV9
CASSVAGDEQFF
TGTGCCAGCAGCGTAGCAGGGGATGAGCAGTTCTTC
>TRBD1|.|TRBJ1-2|TRBV27
CASRSQGANGYTF
TGTGCCAGCAGGTCCCAGGGGGCGAATGGCTACACCTTC
>TRBD1|.|TRBJ2-7|TRBV7-8
CASSSPDRGDYEQYF
TGTGCCAGCAGCTCTCCGGACAGGGGAGACTACGAGCAGTACTTC
>.|few|TRBJ1-1|TRBV18
CASSPPSQSREAFF
TGTGCCAGCTCACCCCCTTCACAGAGCCGTGAAGCTTTCTTT
>TRBD1|.|TRBJ2-3|TRBV5-4
CASRYRGGTDTQYF
TGTGCCAGCAGGTACAGGGGAGGCACAGATACGCAGTATTTT
>.|.|TRBJ2-1|TRBV30
CAWSVQTGFQFF
TGTGCCTGGAGTGTACAGACAGGATTTCAGTTCTTC
>.|few|TRBJ2-7|TRBV9
CASSVGTTRLAYEQYF
TGTGCCAGCAGCGTAGGAACGACTAGGCTAGCCTACGAGCAGTACTTC
>TRBD2|.|TRBJ2-5|TRBV7-2
CASSLGTSGETQYF
TGTGCCAGCAGCTTAGGGACTAGCGGAGAGACCCAGTACTTC
>TRBD1|few|TRBJ1-2|TRBV30
CAWRGQGVPYGYTF
TGTGCCTGGAGGGGGCAGGGGGTTCCCTATGGCTACACCTTC
>.|few|TRBJ2-7|TRBV30
CAWNSQGSSYEQYF
TGTGCCTGGAATTCCCAGGGGAGCTCCTACGAGCAGTACTTC
>.|.|TRBJ2-4|TRBV28
CASSPSRGYRLIQYF
TGTGCCAGCAGCCCCTCCAGAGGGTACCGACTCATTCAGTACTTC
>.|.|TRBJ2-2|TRBV11-2
CASSGRGGAGTGELFF
TGTGCCAGCAGCGGACGTGGGGGGGCTGGCACCGGGGAGCTGTTTTTT
>TRBD1|.|TRBJ1-2|TRBV6-5
CASSYSGTGEYGYTF
TGTGCCAGCAGTTACTCCGGGACAGGGGAATATGGCTACACCTTC
>TRBD2|.|TRBJ2-5|TRBV4-3
CAIPDLSRGGQETQYF
TGCGCCATCCCGGACCTATCGCGGGGGGGCCAAGAGACCCAGTACTTC
>TRBD2|.|TRBJ2-1|TRBV18
CASSPSTSGSYNEQFF
TGTGCCAGCTCACCATCGACTAGCGGGTCCTACAATGAGCAGTTCTTC
>TRBD1|few|TRBJ2-2|TRBV7-9
CASSLVDRVTGELFF
TGTGCCAGCAGCTTAGTGGACAGGGTCACCGGGGAGCTGTTTTTT
>TRBD2|.|TRBJ2-7|TRBV5-1
CASSYSGLGSYEQYF
TGCGCCAGCAGCTATAGCGGGTTAGGCTCCTACGAGCAGTACTTC
>.|.|TRBJ2-1|TRBV20-1
CSAPGSTGEFF
TGCAGTGCCCCGGGTTCGACGGGGGAGTTCTTC
>.|few|TRBJ1-5|TRBV5-4
CASSLQGSNQPQHF
TGTGCCAGCAGCTTGCAGGGTTCAAATCAGCCCCAGCATTTT
>.|few|TRBJ2-5|TRBV2
CASSAGMRETQYF
TGTGCCAGCAGTGCGGGGATGCGAGAGACCCAGTACTTC
>.|.|TRBJ1-2|TRBV7-9
CALSGEVSHYGYTF
TGTGCCCTTTCAGGGGAAGTTTCACACTATGGCTACACCTTC
>.|.|TRBJ2-7|TRBV11-2
CASSFGGRIYEQYF
TGTGCCAGCAGCTTCGGGGGACGGATCTACGAGCAGTACTTC
>TRBD1|.|TRBJ1-6|TRBV18
CASSPGTDDSPLHF
TGTGCCAGCTCACCAGGGACAGATGATTCACCCCTCCACTTT
>TRBD1|.|TRBJ2-7|TRBV7-6
CASSPPGQGLDEQYF
TGTGCCAGCAGCCCCCCGGGACAGGGGCTTGACGAGCAGTACTTC
>.|few|TRBJ2-2|TRBV5-1
CASTVEAGELFF
TGCGCCAGCACCGTAGAGGCCGGGGAGCTGTTTTTT
>.|few|TRBJ2-2|TRBV5-1
CASTPDGANTGELFF
TGCGCCAGCACCCCGGACGGGGCGAACACCGGGGAGCTGTTTTTT